This TCR beta chain is drawn from a study of blood T cell repertoires in COVID-19 (dated by TCRdb to between 2020 and 2021). With regard to the full study: Collaborator samples came from the United States, Italy and Spain and covered acute and convalescent phases of COVID-19. The material from the prospective study consisted of cDNA or gDNA derived from T cells, B-cell-depleted T cells, or PBMCs. The dataset comprised deeply sampled blood TCRbeta repertoires from subjects exposed to, actively infected with, or recovered from COVID-19. The repertoires were released in a freely available public database meant as a resource for research on the immune response to SARS-CoV-2. Samples came from the ongoing ImmuneRACE study (first 160 participants) plus 1,254 subjects from 6 global collaborators. Nearly every sample came with metadata listing a de-identified subject ID, COVID-19 status, age in years and sex. Where available, HLA class I and class II types were taken from metadata supplied by the sample provider and were not determined by assay-based typing. The full study reports these points: The amount of clinical and demographic metadata varied by source and participant and was provided uncurated.

The collaborating institutions used their own protocols to collect whole blood in K2EDTA tubes. For TCRbeta analysis, collaborators shipped samples as frozen whole blood, isolated PBMCs, or DNA extracted from either of those sample types. The immunoSEQ Assay, a bias-controlled multiplex PCR, was used to amplify TCRbeta CDR3 regions from genomic DNA. As for the original processing: Within the assay, amplification of reference gene primers was used to estimate how many nucleated cells each sample contained. Sequence reads were collapsed and filtered to measure the absolute abundance of every unique TCRbeta CDR3 rearrangement. For each sample, productive Simpson clonality was calculated by taking the square root of Simpson's diversity index across productive rearrangements. TCRdb obtained this table from immuneACCESS and retained in-frame rearrangements with V and J assigned. These tables miss some clones; where compared with another copy, unresolved V genes account for less than half of the shortfall, and the remainder is unexplained. V and J calls and clone size are copied from that table; D and trimming were computed from the DNA. This sample is represented by more than 200,000 clones; 86% of them were singletons. The ten largest make up roughly 5.7% of the sample.

The germline V gene (reference sequence) specifies SGHNT as CDR1 and YYREEE as CDR2. There are 14 amino acids in the CDR3, from cysteine to phenylalanine inclusive. Just CDR3 DNA is preserved here, 42 bases in frame from base 1. Unmatched junction bases come to 6, with V trimmed by 4 bases and J by 6 bases. This clone has only a few counts. This receptor's antigen is unknown. One base away there is no much larger clone; base qualities are not given. The sequenced sample consisted of peripheral blood. This clonotype was obtained from an elderly man with acute or convalescent COVID-19. The V gene is TRBV5-4 and the J gene is TRBJ1-2; TRBD1 matches 10 bases in the middle. CDR3 region: CASSTGTGVNGYTF. Here is the DNA: TGTGCCAGCAGCACCGGGACAGGGGTGAATGGCTACACCTTC.